These T cell receptor beta chains were read from a single sample in a study of cytomegalovirus exposure and HLA in healthy donors. Clones were sequenced by immunoSEQ multiplex PCR, and TCRdb holds only the in-frame ones, with some missing. Among about 170,000 clones listed, around 80% were seen once. Sequencing input: PBMCs. The receptors were sampled from a male donor in good health and CMV-seronegative. The conserved cysteine and the conserved F or W are not part of the CDR3 here.

>TRBJ2-3|TRBV6-5
ASRSQGISTDTQY
>TRBJ1-6|TRBV7-6
ASSLAVQSDSPLH
>-|TRBV14
ASSLSYEQY
>TRBJ1-6|TRBV4-1
ASSQGRGSYNSPLH
>TRBJ1-1|TRBV30
AWNRRGNTEAF
>TRBJ1-2|TRBV2
ASNRLQGSGYT
>TRBJ2-5|TRBV11-2
ASSLGEASGGIETQY
>TRBJ1-2|TRBV7-2
ASKDIGFYGYT
>TRBJ1-1|TRBV7-6
ASSLRSPNPNTEAF
>TRBJ2-4|TRBV19
ASSYDRGFQY
>TRBJ2-7|TRBV25-1
ASSEGDISEQY